The next 15 T cell receptor beta chains were all read from a single sample in a study of T cells in localized non-small cell lung cancer. The protocol was immunoSEQ multiplex PCR, while the TCRdb copy is restricted to in-frame clones and leaves out a portion. Of around 1,500 clones listed, approximately 30% are singletons. Material: normal lung tissue next to the tumor, obtained before any cancer treatment. Receptor source: a male donor at least 60 years old with stage II lung adenocarcinoma.

This sequence joins TRBV11-3 and TRBJ2-2; D is ambiguous. The V gene's germline CDR1 is SGHNT and CDR2 YENEEA. V lost 5 bases and J 3 bases, leaving 13 bases between the germline ends. This CDR3 contains 15 residues. Here the CDR3 DNA reads TGTGCCAGCAGCCCAAGAAGAGACGACACCGGGGAGCTGTTTTTT. Its translation: CASSPRRDDTGELFF.

The CDR3: CASSSFRQGGEGGYTF. The CDR3 DNA is TGTGCCAGCAGTTCCTTTCGACAGGGTGGGGAGGGAGGCTACACCTTC. The genes are TRBV6-8 and TRBJ1-2, with 7 positions matching TRBD1. The V and J ends lost 4 bases and 8 bases, in that order; junction bases with no gene match: 16. The CDR3 runs to 16 residues. Germline CDR1 reads MNHGY; CDR2 reads SAAAGT.

The chain links TRBV9 to TRBJ1-1; D remains ambiguous. The CDR3 length is 15 residues. The germline V gene has CDR1 SGDLS and CDR2 YYNGEE. Trimming removed 4 bases from V and 1 base from J, with 14 bases in between. CDR3 sequence reads: CASSPRGNQNTEAFF. CDR3 DNA sequence: TGTGCCAGCAGCCCCCGGGGAAACCAGAACACTGAAGCTTTCTTT.

The rearrangement links TRBV19 to TRBJ1-5; D not resolved. Trimming shortened V by 4 bases and J by 2 bases, and 15 bases separated the two germline ends. CDR1 and CDR2 from the germline V gene are LNHDA and SQIVND (reference sequence). This CDR3 has 16 amino acids. The CDR3: CASSRFGEAGNQPQHF. For the CDR3, the DNA is TGTGCCAGTAGTAGATTCGGAGAAGCCGGCAATCAGCCCCAGCATTTT.

The CDR3 nucleotides are TGTGCCAGCAGCCCCGGGAACATGGGGCGAGGCTACACCTTC. Translating gives CASSPGNMGRGYTF. This rearrangement joins TRBV11-3 to TRBJ1-2, with D maybe TRBD1 (5 bases). This CDR3 is 14 amino acids long. Germline V lookup: CDR1 SGHNT, CDR2 YENEEA. V was shortened by 5 bases and J by 8 bases, with 18 bases between the two germline ends.

This clone is large. The chain carries TRBV29-1 and TRBJ2-3, with D unresolved. Germline-derived CDR1 and CDR2 are SQVTM and ANQGSEA. This CDR3 is 13 amino acids long. V was pared by 5 bases and J by 0 bases, with 9 bases between. The CDR3 DNA reads TGCAGCGTTAGGGAAACTAGCACAGATACGCAGTATTTT. As protein: CSVRETSTDTQYF.

The chain joins TRBV6-8 to TRBJ2-7, with D possibly matching TRBD2 (5 bases). The germline V gene encodes CDR1 MNHGY and CDR2 SAAAGT. Between the trimmed V and J ends, which lost 1 base and 2 bases, there was a span of 12 bases. This CDR3 comprises 15 residues. The DNA of the CDR3 is TGTGCCAGCAGTTACTTTGAGCGGACCCCCTACGAGCAGTACTTC. It specifies CASSYFERTPYEQYF.

The gene calls are TRBV5-1 and TRBJ2-7; 8 bases line up with TRBD1. Germline CDR1 reads SGHRS; CDR2 reads YFSETQ. CDR3 length equals 16 residues. The trim removed 6 bases at V and 1 base at J, leaving 12 bases unmatched. CDR3 sequence: CASNDRGYGTSYEQYF. The CDR3 nucleotides read TGCGCCAGCAACGACAGGGGCTATGGGACTTCCTACGAGCAGTACTTC.

Sample share makes this clone medium-sized. V is TRBV11-3 and J is TRBJ2-5, with D perhaps TRBD1 (5 bases). This CDR3 is 15 amino acids long. Trimming pared 3 bases from V and 0 bases from J, leaving 11 bases between. Germline V gene sequence: CDR1 SGHNT, CDR2 YENEEA. The CDR3 DNA is TGTGCCAGCAGCTTGGACCAGGGCCACCAAGAGACCCAGTACTTC. Protein product: CASSLDQGHQETQYF.

This clone turned up a few times. The chain employs TRBV12-5 and TRBJ2-2; D is perhaps TRBD2 (5 bases). The V gene's germline CDR1 is LGHNT and CDR2 FRNRAP. There are 12 residues in the CDR3. V gave up 4 bases and J gave up 7 bases, with 7 bases separating them. This chain's CDR3 is CASGSRGGELFF. The CDR3 DNA is TGTGCTAGTGGTTCCCGGGGCGGGGAGCTGTTTTTT.

V and J are TRBV28 and TRBJ2-1, with D perhaps TRBD1 (6 bases). The CDR3 is 13 residues long. V lost 9 bases and J lost 7, with 16 bases in between. CDR1 is MDHEN and CDR2 is SYDVKM in the germline V gene. In nucleotides, the CDR3 is TGTGCCAGTAAGACAGGCTTTGGGAATGAGCAGTTCTTC. It specifies CASKTGFGNEQFF. Based on the CDR3 plus reference TRBV28 and TRBJ2-1, the full variable domain is DVKVTQSSRYLVKRTGEKVFLECVQDMDHENMFWYRQDPGLGLRLIYFSYDVKMKEKGDIPEGYSVSREKKERFSLILESASTNQTSMYLCASKTGFGNEQFFGPGTRLTVL.

This chain links TRBV28 with TRBJ2-2; the D gene could be TRBD1 or TRBD2 (7 bases each). Germline V gene lookup returns CDR1 MDHEN and CDR2 SYDVKM. Trimming shortened V by 2 bases and J by 7 bases, and 14 bases separated the two germline ends. The CDR3 contains 15 residues. CDR3 coding DNA: TGTGCCAGCAGTTTAGTGGGAGGGGGCTTCGGGGAGCTGTTTTTT. Its translation is CASSLVGGGFGELFF.

The chain is built from TRBV11-3 and TRBJ2-1; the D gene is possibly TRBD1 (5 bases). There are 15 residues in the CDR3. Germline lookup yields CDR1 SGHNT and CDR2 YENEEA. The V gene lost 5 bases and the J gene lost 3 bases, with 14 bases spanning the gap. In DNA, the CDR3 is TGTGCCAGCAGCAAACAGGCGCCCTTCTACAATGAGCAGTTCTTC. It codes for CASSKQAPFYNEQFF. The whole variable domain, remainder taken from reference TRBV11-3 and TRBJ2-1, is EAGVVQSPRYKIIEKKQPVAFWCNPISGHNTLYWYLQNLGQGPELLIRYENEEAVDDSQLPKDRFSAERLKGVDSTLKIQPAELGDSAVYLCASSKQAPFYNEQFFGPGTRLTVL.

The genes are TRBV14 and TRBJ2-7; 7 bases are shared with TRBD2. This CDR3 spans 13 amino acids. With V trimmed by 1 base and J by 4 bases, 1 base remained unmatched. Germline CDR1 SGHDN, CDR2 FVKESK. CDR3 sequence (DNA): TGTGCCAGCAGCCAAGCGGGAGGTTACGAGCAGTACTTC. Its protein is CASSQAGGYEQYF.

The chain recombines TRBV18 with TRBJ2-1, with 10 bases fitting TRBD2. CDR3 length: 18 residues. V lost 4 bases and J lost 0; bases outside the gene matches: 9. Germline V gene sequence: CDR1 KGHSH, CDR2 LQKENI. CDR3 sequence: CASSQYLAGDFSYNEQFF. The DNA for the CDR3 is TGTGCCAGCTCACAATACCTAGCGGGAGATTTCTCCTACAATGAGCAGTTCTTC.